This T cell receptor (beta chain) originates from a study of T cell responses to AZD1222 COVID-19 vaccine (dated by TCRdb to the early 2020s). In terms of the full investigation: A total of about 240 trial participants underwent TCR sequencing, of whom 207 received two doses of AZD1222 and some 25 received two doses of the MenACWY control vaccine. Trial participants were enrolled into age subgroups of 18-55, 56-69 and 70-plus years, which contained 148, 28 and 57 TCR-sequenced participants, respectively.

The CDR3 regions of human TCRbeta chains were subjected to immunosequencing. On the study's bioinformatics: TCRs in the repertoires were compared against a reference library of SARS-CoV-2-specific TCRs that had been generated with the MIRA antigen-specificity platform. Breadth meant the fraction of unique TCRs that were SARS-CoV-2-associated, whereas depth meant the fraction of total T cells that were SARS-CoV-2-associated. Using the MIRA data, each spike-specific TCR was assigned both to the spike region to which the TCR was reactive and to a CD4 or CD8 class. Log10-transformed breadth and depth values were compared by one-way ANOVA with Sidak's multiple comparisons tests. TCRdb's version of the immuneACCESS table is confined to in-frame rearrangements and falls short of the full clone set. An unresolved V gene accounts for under half of the shortfall where checked; the remainder is of unknown origin. V and J calls and clone size are those listed in that table; D and trimming were worked out from the DNA. Within this sample are about 140,000 clones, with 85% to 95% of them counted one time only. Together, the top ten hold around 1% of the sample.

What the study reported, not specific to this receptor: The whole spike protein was spanned by vaccine-associated CD4 TCRs, and dominant responses were seen in regions 160-218 and 743-854. The 56-69-year group was small, and its depth increase did not reach significance, likely because of low power. No day 14 peak-response samples were available, so repertoires were characterized only after the peak T cell response. Reportedly, almost half of the unique spike-specific TCRs recognized epitopes lying outside the regions that are mutated in the B.1.351 and B.1.1.7 variants. Conclusions about previously exposed vaccinees are limited, since just six AZD1222 recipients were seropositive for SARS-CoV-2 at baseline. Participants were mostly white British, with more females than males. The authors suggested clonal diversity may have been underestimated. After two AZD1222 doses, both the breadth and the depth of spike-specific TCRs were significantly higher than at day 0 and than in MenACWY recipients.

This clone was found once. Its target antigen remains unknown. No qualities accompany the bases; no much larger clone lies one base away. The time point label on this specimen signifies: baseline before first vaccination. Sample treatment or condition, as interpreted from the label and publication: meningococcal conjugate vaccine given as trial control. Vaccinee samples were obtained from the UK trials COV001 and COV002, which included a single-blind randomized controlled phase 2/3 trial of AZD1222 (ChAdOx1 nCoV-19) in healthy adults. For TCRbeta chain sequencing, PBMC samples were collected from trial participants at day 0 and at day 28 after the second dose. The origin of this receptor is an adult in good health. Sequencing was performed on peripheral blood, taken on day 0 of MenACWY control vaccination.

The DNA sequence is given as TGTGCCAGCAGCTTACCGGGAAACACTGAAGCTTTCTTT. Its amino acids are CASSLPGNTEAFF. This sequence uses TRBV7-8 and TRBJ1-1, with no confidently assigned D gene. The V and J ends are trimmed by 2 bases and 2 bases, leaving 6 bases between them. The CDR3 has 13 amino acids, counting the end cysteine and phenylalanine. Here the CDR3 DNA is all that survives: 39 bases in frame from base 1. Via the germline V gene, CDR1 is SGHVS and CDR2 FQNEAQ.